This TCR beta chain was found in a study of T cells in Graves' hyperthyroidism and ophthalmopathy. This clonotype was detected many times. This CDR3 spans 13 amino acids. V lost 2 bases to trimming and J lost 5 bases, with 9 bases between them. Germline loops: CDR1 MNHNS, CDR2 SASEGT. What was amplified from RNA transcripts were TCR beta CDR3 regions. Carried out on the TCR CDR3, a first-round RT-PCR used the HTBI primer set. TCRdb analysed the multiplex PCR reads with MiXCR anew, one entry per CDR3 protein. Seen here are a few hundred thousand distinct CDR3 sequences, approximately 14% observed once, and the top ten hold roughly 25%.

J is TRBJ2-5 and V is TRBV6-1, with D possibly being TRBD1 (5 bases). The sample was blood. The TCR sequence derives from a woman aged 18-35 years with Graves' hyperthyroidism that later progressed to Graves' ophthalmopathy. The CDR3 here is CASSEPGWETQYF. The CDR3, as DNA: TGTGCCAGCAGTGAACCAGGGTGGGAGACCCAGTACTTC.